The 27 T cell receptor beta chains below all came from one sample that was sequenced in a study of T cells in Graves' hyperthyroidism and ophthalmopathy. TCR beta CDR3 regions were amplified from RNA transcripts. With the HTBI primer set, the TCR CDR3 went through a first round of RT-PCR. Using its own MiXCR run on the multiplex PCR reads, TCRdb lists one record per CDR3 protein. Among under 350,000 distinct CDR3 sequences listed, around a sixth were seen once. The sequenced sample was blood. The receptor set was obtained from a woman aged 45-65 years with Graves' hyperthyroidism.

This clonotype appeared many times. V gene TRBV10-3 combines with J gene TRBJ1-1; D is unclear. The CDR3 has 14 amino acids. V was shortened by 3 bases and J by 5 bases, with 13 bases between the two germline ends. The germline V gene encodes CDR1 ENHRY and CDR2 SYGVKD. The CDR3 is CAISDNGRWTEAFF. The CDR3 DNA is TGTGCCATCAGTGACAACGGTAGGTGGACTGAAGCTTTCTTT.

The table lists this clonotype with many counts. This chain joins TRBV6-6 and TRBJ1-5; no definite D call. This CDR3 is 15 amino acids long. The V gene lost 2 bases and the J gene lost 3 bases, with 11 bases spanning the gap. In germline, CDR1 is MNHNY, CDR2 SVGAGI (reference sequence). CDR3 DNA sequence: TGTGCCAGCAGTTACGTCGGGGATTCCAATCAGCCCCAGCATTTT. Amino acid sequence: CASSYVGDSNQPQHF.

This clonotype was seen ten or more times. DNA of the CDR3: TGTGCCAGCAGTGAAGAACCTACAGGGTTCTCCTACGAGCAGTACGTC. This gives the protein CASSEEPTGFSYEQYV. The chain joins TRBV2 to TRBJ2-7, with D maybe TRBD1 (6 bases). CDR3 length: 16 residues. Germline V gene data show CDR1 as SNHLY and CDR2 as FYNNEI. The ends were cut back, 1 base at V and 0 bases at J, with 13 bases in the middle.

The CDR3 loop reads CAMSTGLGNTGELFF. The CDR3 DNA sequence: TGTGCCATGTCGACAGGGCTCGGTAACACCGGGGAGCTGTTTTTT. The chain couples TRBV10-3 to TRBJ2-2; TRBD1 matches 7 bases. This CDR3 has 15 amino acids. Germline lookup yields CDR1 ENHRY and CDR2 SYGVKD. Trimming at V came to 9 bases and at J to 2 bases, leaving 9 bases not matched to a gene.

The chain has TRBV30 and TRBJ1-3; D possibly corresponds to TRBD1 (5 bases). The ends were cut back, 1 base at V and 7 bases at J, with 14 bases in the middle. This CDR3 has 14 amino acids. Germline values: CDR1 GTSNPN, CDR2 SVGIG (reference sequence). The DNA for the CDR3 is TGTGCCTGGAGTGAAGGGGACGCCGTCAACACCATATATTTT. Protein sequence: CAWSEGDAVNTIYF.

This clonotype was found a few times. The chain combines TRBV9 with TRBJ1-5, with 7 bases lining up with TRBD1. The V gene end was trimmed by 3 bases and the J gene end by 1 base; junction bases not matched to a gene: 4. The CDR3 sequence is 15 residues long. Germline-derived CDR1 and CDR2 are SGDLS and YYNGEE. This CDR3 reads CASSGSGQSNQPQHF. The CDR3 coding sequence is TGTGCCAGCAGCGGATCGGGACAGAGCAATCAGCCCCAGCATTTT.

This clonotype was counted only a few times. The CDR3 sequence is CASSPVGDRGTDTQYF. The CDR3 DNA reads TGTGCCAGCAGCCCCGTCGGGGACAGGGGTACAGATACGCAGTATTTT. This sequence joins TRBV7-9 and TRBJ2-3; TRBD1 aligns across 10 bases. V trimming: 5 bases; J trimming: 3 bases; junction bases outside the gene matches: 8. Germline-derived CDR1 and CDR2 are SEHNR and FQNEAQ (reference sequence). This CDR3 contains 16 residues.

The chain carries TRBV5-8 and TRBJ1-2, with D possibly TRBD1 on 5 matching bases. V was shortened by 7 bases and J by 4 bases, with 11 bases between the two germline ends. CDR3 length: 12 amino acids. Germline CDR1 and CDR2: SGHTS and YDEGEE. The CDR3 sequence is CASGTVTYGYTF. DNA of the CDR3: TGTGCCAGCGGGACGGTGACCTATGGCTACACCTTC.

At least ten counts were recorded for this clonotype. The gene calls are TRBV5-1 and TRBJ2-1; 8 positions agree with TRBD1. The CDR3 length is 15 residues. CDR1 SGHRS and CDR2 YFSETQ come from the germline V gene. The V segment lost 4 bases and the J segment 2 bases; nucleotides outside the gene matches: 5. The CDR3 DNA follows: TGCGCCAGCAGCGCCGGACAGGGTGCCTACAATGAGCAGTTCTTC. Translation: CASSAGQGAYNEQFF.

The gene calls are TRBV20-1 and TRBJ2-3; TRBD2 matches 14 bases. This CDR3 contains 16 residues. Looked up from germline, CDR1 is DFQATT and CDR2 is SNEGSKA (reference sequence). The ends lost 6 bases at V and 2 bases at J; junction bases unmatched: 7. CDR3 bases: TGCAGTGCGGACGGGACTAGCGGGGGTCTCACAGATACGCAGTATTTT. Its translation: CSADGTSGGLTDTQYF.

The table lists this clonotype with many counts. The rearrangement links TRBV11-3 to TRBJ2-3, with TRBD1 matching 7 bases. J was trimmed by 6 bases and V by 4 bases; bases with no gene match: 10. The germline gives CDR1 SGHNT, CDR2 YENEEA. CDR3 length equals 15 residues. The CDR3 bases are TGTGCCAGCAGCTCACGTGACAGGGAACCCGATACGCAGTATTTT. This codes for CASSSRDREPDTQYF.

This clonotype was recorded at least ten times. The chain uses TRBV18 and TRBJ2-1; D might be TRBD1 or TRBD2, each matching 5 bases. Trimming pared 4 bases from V and 8 bases from J, leaving 6 bases between. The germline gives CDR1 KGHSH, CDR2 LQKENI. The CDR3 loop spans 11 amino acids. This CDR3 is CASSRGDEQFF. The DNA of the CDR3 is TGTGCCAGCTCACGAGGGGATGAGCAGTTCTTC.

The chain is built from TRBV2 and TRBJ1-2; D uncertain. Deletions cut 0 bases from V and 6 bases from J, with 8 bases between. Germline V gene lookup returns CDR1 SNHLY and CDR2 FYNNEI. The length of the CDR3 is 13 residues. The CDR3 coding sequence is TGTGCCAGCAGTGAAGCCCTCCCGGATGGCTACACCTTC. Its translation is CASSEALPDGYTF.

The rearrangement uses TRBV12-3 or TRBV12-4 and TRBJ1-1; D unresolved. Between the trimmed V and J ends, which lost 3 bases and 5 bases, there was a span of 16 bases. This CDR3 is 15 amino acids long. CDR3 in amino acids: CASSLGFGSGTEAFF. The CDR3 coding sequence is TGTGCCAGCAGTTTGGGCTTCGGATCTGGAACTGAAGCTTTCTTT.

This clonotype appeared many times. The chain combines TRBV2 with TRBJ1-5; weak D call: TRBD1 (5 bases). From germline, CDR1 is SNHLY and CDR2 FYNNEI. V was clipped by 2 bases and J by 2 bases, with 13 bases between them. There are 16 residues in the CDR3. The CDR3 DNA reads TGTGCCAGCAGTGAATTGGGGGGACTGGGCAATCAGCCCCAGCATTTT. Its translation: CASSELGGLGNQPQHF.

The chain links TRBV12-3 or TRBV12-4 to TRBJ2-7; D not resolved. This CDR3 spans 14 amino acids. V was pared by 4 bases and J by 4 bases, with 14 bases between. The CDR3 reads CASSSPLGLYEQYF. CDR3 sequence (DNA): TGTGCCAGCAGTTCCCCCCTAGGATTATACGAGCAGTACTTC.

Ten or more counts support this clonotype. The rearrangement joins TRBV3-1 to TRBJ1-5; D remains unclear. The CDR3 runs to 14 residues. The V gene lost 0 bases and the J gene lost 7 bases, with 10 bases spanning the gap. Germline CDR1 and CDR2: LGHDT and YNNKEL (reference sequence). The CDR3 region has the DNA TGTGCCAGCAGCCAAGAATTTTCAAAGCAGCCCCAGCATTTT. It is translated as CASSQEFSKQPQHF.

This clonotype has at least ten counts. V and J are TRBV11-2 and TRBJ2-5, with D tentatively TRBD1 or TRBD2 (5 bases each). V was cut by 1 base and J by 7 bases, with 13 bases left in between. Germline CDR1 is SGHAT and CDR2 is FQNNGV. The CDR3 runs 14 residues. CDR3 loop: CASSLGRDVGTQYF. The CDR3, as DNA: TGTGCCAGCAGCTTAGGACGGGACGTGGGGACCCAGTACTTC.

The chain combines TRBV13 with TRBJ2-1, with TRBD1 matching over 7 bases. This CDR3 comprises 14 residues. The germline V gene has CDR1 PRHDT and CDR2 FYEKMQ (reference sequence). The ends lost 5 bases at V and 4 bases at J; junction bases unmatched: 5. The CDR3 sequence is CASSLQGVYNEQFF. The CDR3 nucleotides read TGTGCCAGCAGCCTTCAGGGGGTATACAATGAGCAGTTCTTC. The whole variable domain, remainder taken from reference TRBV13 and TRBJ2-1, is AAGVIQSPRHLIKEKRETATLKCYPIPRHDTVYWYQQGPGQDPQFLISFYEKMQSDKGSIPDRFSAQQFSDYHSELNMSSLELGDSALYFCASSLQGVYNEQFFGPGTRLTVL.

This clonotype was observed at least ten times. V gene TRBV3-1 combines with J gene TRBJ1-1; no firm D call. This CDR3 has 15 residues. Germline V gene data show CDR1 as LGHDT and CDR2 as YNNKEL (reference sequence). The V gene lost 1 base and the J gene lost 4 bases, with 13 bases spanning the gap. The CDR3 DNA is TGTGCCAGCAGCCAAGGAGCCTCCTCCCGCACTGAAGCTTTCTTT. Translating it yields CASSQGASSRTEAFF. Complete variable domain (other parts from reference TRBV3-1 and TRBJ1-1): DTAVSQTPKYLVTQMGNDKSIKCEQNLGHDTMYWYKQDSKKFLKIMFSYNNKELIINETVPNRFSPKSPDKAHLNLHINSLELGDSAVYFCASSQGASSRTEAFFGQGTRLTVV.

V gene TRBV6-1 combines with J gene TRBJ2-3; TRBD1 matches at 7 bases. V was pared by 1 base and J by 4 bases, with 5 bases of the junction left unmatched. Germline assignment: CDR1 MNHNS and CDR2 SASEGT. This CDR3 is built from 15 residues. The CDR3 loop reads CASSEVQGVSDTQYF. In DNA, the CDR3 is TGTGCCAGCAGTGAAGTTCAGGGGGTGTCAGATACGCAGTATTTT.

This clonotype was seen a few times. This chain connects TRBV5-5 to TRBJ2-3; D gene unclear. Looked up from germline, CDR1 is SGHKS and CDR2 is YYEKEE (reference sequence). Trimming stripped 0 bases from V and 2 bases from J, with 10 bases between. The length of the CDR3 is 15 residues. CDR3 nucleotide sequence: TGTGCCAGCAGCTTGGCCGGCCGGTACACAGATACGCAGTATTTT. Amino acid sequence: CASSLAGRYTDTQYF.

The chain recombines TRBV30 with TRBJ2-1; D is possibly TRBD2 (7 bases). Trimming removed 0 bases at V and 4 bases at J, with 13 bases between. Germline V gene lookup returns CDR1 GTSNPN and CDR2 SVGIG (reference sequence). This CDR3 is built from 15 residues. CDR3 residues: CAWSVVGGPYNEQFF. The CDR3 nucleotides are TGTGCCTGGAGTGTGGTGGGGGGGCCTTACAATGAGCAGTTCTTC. Looking up the rest from reference TRBV30 and TRBJ2-1 gives the full variable domain: SQTIHQWPATLVQPVGSPLSLECTVEGTSNPNLYWYRQAAGRGLQLLFYSVGIGQISSEVPQNLSASRPQDRQFILSSKKLLLSDSGFYLCAWSVVGGPYNEQFFGPGTRLTVL.

Only a few counts were recorded for this clonotype. This sequence joins TRBV30 and TRBJ2-5, with 8 bases aligning to TRBD2. Trimming cost V 5 bases and J 3 bases; bases outside gene matches: 5. The CDR3 sequence is 13 residues long. CDR1 and CDR2 (germline): GTSNPN, SVGIG (reference sequence). The chain's CDR3 is CAWESGGEETQYF. The CDR3 nucleotides read TGTGCCTGGGAGAGCGGGGGCGAAGAGACCCAGTACTTC.

In its sample, this clonotype was seen a few times. The rearrangement links TRBV30 to TRBJ1-5; the match to TRBD1 covers 9 bases. The CDR3 totals 13 residues. The germline gives CDR1 GTSNPN, CDR2 SVGIG (reference sequence). With 5 bases clipped from V and 9 bases from J, the junction kept 8 bases outside the gene matches. The CDR3 nucleotides read TGTGCCTGGGCAAGACAGGGGGAGCGGCCCCAGCATTTT. Amino acid sequence: CAWARQGERPQHF.

This clonotype was seen repeatedly, ten times or more. V and J are TRBV3-1 and TRBJ2-5; the D gene could be TRBD1 or TRBD2 (5 bases each). V dropped 5 bases and J dropped 5 bases, with 15 bases sitting between them. Germline V gives CDR1 LGHDT, CDR2 YNNKEL (reference sequence). The CDR3 is 14 residues long. The CDR3 nucleotides are TGTGCCAGCAGCGGCTCGAGAGGGACGGAGACCCAGTACTTC. Residues: CASSGSRGTETQYF.

This clonotype was counted ten times or more. CDR3 amino acids: CASSLDTDEQYF. In DNA, the CDR3 is TGTGCCAGCAGTTTAGACACCGACGAGCAGTACTTC. The V gene is TRBV28, the J gene TRBJ2-7; D is unclear. The germline V and J ends were trimmed by 2 bases and 5 bases, with 7 bases remaining between them. CDR1 is MDHEN and CDR2 is SYDVKM in the germline V gene. This CDR3 contains 12 residues.